This T cell receptor (beta chain) was recovered during a study of T cells in women clearing cervical HPV infection. As for this clone: The read comes to an end 3 residues before the CDR3 does, leaving the germline J gene to fill in the end.

TCR beta CDR3 amplified by multiplex PCR from roughly 1,100 ng genomic DNA. TCRdb keeps only in-frame clones here, not all; method: immunoSEQ multiplex PCR. This sample's clone table lists roughly 22,000 clones. Germline values: CDR1 SGHRS, CDR2 YFSETQ. The CDR3 has 16 amino acids. V lost 0 bases to trimming and J lost 2 bases; unmatched junction nucleotides: 3. Each participant carried one incident cervical HPV16 infection only. This clonotype was sampled from a woman between 18 and 75 years old with a cervical HPV16 infection that either progressed to CIN3+ or cleared (not recorded which). The chain carries TRBV5-1 and TRBJ2-1; 9 bases fit TRBD2. Sequencing was done on a sample of blood buffy coat. CDR3 sequence: CASSLAAGGPYNEQFF. The DNA read from the CDR3 is TGCGCCAGCAGCTTGGCCGCGGGAGGGCCCTACAATGAG.